A selection of T cell receptor beta chains follows, all from one sample in a study of T cells expressing NK-cell markers. TCRdb reanalyzed the 5' RACE reads, giving one entry per CDR3 protein sequence and no DNA. Its table lists about 30,000 distinct CDR3 sequences. The sample taken for sequencing was blood T cells: a sorted CD56 or NKG2C T cell subset, CD4+ or CD8+ T cells, or bulk PBMC T cells (not recorded which). The receptor source for this set is a woman between 18 and 70 years old in good health. CDR3s include the opening cysteine and the closing phenylalanine or tryptophan. Fields, in order: V gene, J gene, CDR3 protein.

V: TRBV5-1; J: TRBJ1-5; CDR3: CASSLVGNQPQHF
V: TRBV11-2; J: TRBJ2-7; CDR3: CASSLGTSGPNLYEQYF
V: TRBV2; J: TRBJ1-5; CDR3: CASSTGTASDQPQHF
V: TRBV7-6; J: TRBJ2-2; CDR3: CASSSRTGGWNTGELFF
V: TRBV15; J: TRBJ2-3; CDR3: CATSRDLLAGELDTQYF
V: TRBV4-1; J: TRBJ2-2; CDR3: CASSELPGGSGELFF
V: TRBV2; J: TRBJ1-1; CDR3: CASSSDRGGTTEAFF
V: TRBV5-1; J: TRBJ2-7; CDR3: CASSLVLAGSRSREQYF
V: TRBV7-9; J: TRBJ1-2; CDR3: CASSFLNSNYGYTF
V: TRBV7-9; J: TRBJ1-2; CDR3: CARSLGAGLNYGYTF
V: TRBV24-1; J: TRBJ1-5; CDR3: CATSDSHNSNQPQHF
V: TRBV7-7; J: TRBJ1-1; CDR3: CASSRDRTEAFF
V: TRBV29-1; J: TRBJ2-1; CDR3: CSVAYDNEQFF
V: TRBV5-1; J: TRBJ2-3; CDR3: CASSLLAVMLADTQYF
V: TRBV9; J: TRBJ2-1; CDR3: CASSVSTSGGEYNEQFF
V: TRBV7-9; J: TRBJ2-7; CDR3: CASSSGESTKTYEQYF
V: TRBV19; J: TRBJ1-1; CDR3: CASTPGGALNTEAFF
V: TRBV29-1; J: TRBJ2-2; CDR3: CSALLGGPFRELFF